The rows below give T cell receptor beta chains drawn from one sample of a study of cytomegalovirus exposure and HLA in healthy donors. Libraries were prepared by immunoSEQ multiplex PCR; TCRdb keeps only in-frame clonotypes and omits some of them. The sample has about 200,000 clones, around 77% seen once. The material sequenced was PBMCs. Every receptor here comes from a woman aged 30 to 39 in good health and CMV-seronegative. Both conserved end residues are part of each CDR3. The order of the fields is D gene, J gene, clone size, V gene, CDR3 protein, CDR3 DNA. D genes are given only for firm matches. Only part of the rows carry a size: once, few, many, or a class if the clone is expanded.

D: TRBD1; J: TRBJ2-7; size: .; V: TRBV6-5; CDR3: CASRPPDRVDEQYF; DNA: TGTGCCAGCAGACCCCCGGACAGGGTCGACGAGCAGTACTTC
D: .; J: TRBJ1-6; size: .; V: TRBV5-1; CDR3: CASSLSGSYNSPLHF; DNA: TGCGCCAGCAGCTTGAGCGGTTCCTATAATTCACCCCTCCACTTT
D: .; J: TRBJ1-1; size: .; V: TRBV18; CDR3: CASSLDSLNTEAFF; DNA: TGTGCCAGCTCACTCGACAGTCTGAACACTGAAGCTTTCTTT
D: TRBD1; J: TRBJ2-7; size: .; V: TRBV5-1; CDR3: CASSLGTGGGEQYF; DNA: TGCGCCAGCAGCTTAGGGACAGGAGGAGGCGAGCAGTACTTC
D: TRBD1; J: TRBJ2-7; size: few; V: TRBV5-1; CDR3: CASSFGTGGVEQYF; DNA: TGCGCCAGCAGCTTCGGGACAGGGGGCGTCGAGCAGTACTTC
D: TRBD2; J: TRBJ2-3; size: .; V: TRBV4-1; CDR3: CASSRDLAGLSTDTQYF; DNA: TGCGCCAGCAGCCGGGATCTAGCGGGGCTTAGCACAGATACGCAGTATTTT
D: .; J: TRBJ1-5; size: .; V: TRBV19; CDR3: CASSSGEGGPQHF; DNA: TGTGCCAGTAGTAGCGGGGAGGGGGGGCCCCAGCATTTT
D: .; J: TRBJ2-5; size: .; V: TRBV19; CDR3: CASSMRLTGSWGTQYF; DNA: TGTGCCAGTAGTATGAGGTTGACAGGATCATGGGGGACCCAGTACTTC
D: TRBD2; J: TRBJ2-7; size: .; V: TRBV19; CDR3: CASSMGGHSYEQYF; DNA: TGTGCCAGTAGTATGGGAGGGCACTCCTACGAGCAGTACTTC
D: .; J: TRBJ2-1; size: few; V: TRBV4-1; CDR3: CASSHEGNEQFF; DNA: TGCGCCAGCAGCCATGAGGGTAATGAGCAGTTCTTC
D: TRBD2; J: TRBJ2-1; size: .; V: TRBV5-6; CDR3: CASSPPGLAGENEQFF; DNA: TGTGCCAGCAGCCCCCCGGGCCTAGCGGGGGAGAATGAGCAGTTCTTC
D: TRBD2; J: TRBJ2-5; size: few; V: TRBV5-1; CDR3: CASSSGLARGETQYF; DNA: TGCGCCAGCAGCTCCGGACTAGCCCGAGGGGAGACCCAGTACTTC
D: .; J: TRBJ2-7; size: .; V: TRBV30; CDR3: CAWSASGVEQYF; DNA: TGTGCCTGGAGTGCATCAGGGGTCGAGCAGTACTTC
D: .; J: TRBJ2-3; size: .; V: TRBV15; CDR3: CATSRGWPGADTQYF; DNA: TGTGCCACCAGCAGAGGGTGGCCGGGGGCAGATACGCAGTATTTT
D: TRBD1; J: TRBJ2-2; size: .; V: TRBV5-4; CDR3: CASSSSGTATGELFF; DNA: TGTGCCAGCAGCTCCTCCGGGACAGCAACCGGGGAGCTGTTTTTT
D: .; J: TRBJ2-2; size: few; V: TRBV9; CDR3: CASSVLITGELFF; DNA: TGTGCCAGCAGCGTCCTTATTACCGGGGAGCTGTTTTTT
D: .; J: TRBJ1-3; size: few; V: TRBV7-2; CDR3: CASSVGHGNTIYF; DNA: TGTGCCAGCAGCGTAGGGCATGGAAACACCATATATTTT
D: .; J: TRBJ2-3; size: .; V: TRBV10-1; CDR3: CASSSLSTDTQYF; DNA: TGCGCCAGCAGCTCCTTAAGCACAGATACGCAGTATTTT
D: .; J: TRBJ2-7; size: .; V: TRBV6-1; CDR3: CASSPEGGVYEQYF; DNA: TGTGCCAGCAGCCCAGAAGGGGGGGTCTACGAGCAGTACTTC
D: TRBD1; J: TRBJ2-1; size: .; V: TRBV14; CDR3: CASSRTTGKSYNEQFF; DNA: TGTGCCAGCAGCCGAACGACAGGGAAGTCCTACAATGAGCAGTTCTTC
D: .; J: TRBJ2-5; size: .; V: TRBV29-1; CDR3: CSVGRDFGWKETQYF; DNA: TGCAGCGTTGGCCGGGACTTCGGTTGGAAGGAGACCCAGTACTTC
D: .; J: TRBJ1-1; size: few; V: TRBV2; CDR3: CASSHDRLNTEAFF; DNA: TGTGCCAGCAGCCACGACAGATTGAACACTGAAGCTTTCTTT
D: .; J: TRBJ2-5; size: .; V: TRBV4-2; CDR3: CASSQEPSQETQYF; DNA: TGTGCCAGCAGCCAAGAACCTAGCCAAGAGACCCAGTACTTC
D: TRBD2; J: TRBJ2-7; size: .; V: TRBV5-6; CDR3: CASSRKGLAGYEQYF; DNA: TGTGCCAGCAGCCGGAAAGGACTAGCGGGCTACGAGCAGTACTTC
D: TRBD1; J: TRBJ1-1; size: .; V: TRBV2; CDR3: CASTVEQGETEAFF; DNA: TGTGCCAGCACGGTAGAACAGGGGGAAACTGAAGCTTTCTTT
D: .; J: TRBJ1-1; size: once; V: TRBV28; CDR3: CASSLSTGYTEAFF; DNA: TGTGCCAGCAGTTTAAGTACAGGGTACACTGAAGCTTTCTTT
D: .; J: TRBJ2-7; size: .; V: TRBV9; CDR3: CASSVGNRGYEQYF; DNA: TGTGCCAGCAGCGTAGGGAATCGGGGGTACGAGCAGTACTTC
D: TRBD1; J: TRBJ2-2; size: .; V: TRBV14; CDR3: CASSQSGTGNTGELFF; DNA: TGTGCCAGCAGCCAATCCGGGACAGGAAACACCGGGGAGCTGTTTTTT
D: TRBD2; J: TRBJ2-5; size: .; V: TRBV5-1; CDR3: CASSSGLGETQYF; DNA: TGCGCCAGCAGCTCGGGACTAGGGGAGACCCAGTACTTC
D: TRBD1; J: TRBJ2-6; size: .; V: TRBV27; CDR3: CASSSRDRAGANVLTF; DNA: TGTGCCAGCAGTTCACGGGACAGGGCTGGGGCCAACGTCCTGACTTTC
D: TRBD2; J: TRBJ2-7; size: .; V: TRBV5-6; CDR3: CASSLALAGTEQQYF; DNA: TGTGCCAGCAGCTTAGCCCTAGCGGGAACAGAGCAGCAGTACTTC
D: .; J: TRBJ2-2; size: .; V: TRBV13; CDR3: CASSSRDLYTGELFF; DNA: TGTGCCAGCAGCTCCAGGGACTTATACACCGGGGAGCTGTTTTTT
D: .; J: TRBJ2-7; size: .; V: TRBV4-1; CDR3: CASSQWRGSYEQYF; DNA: TGCGCCAGCAGCCAATGGAGAGGCTCCTACGAGCAGTACTTC
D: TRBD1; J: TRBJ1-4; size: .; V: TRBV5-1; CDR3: CASSPTTGSQEKLFF; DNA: TGCGCCAGCAGTCCAACGACAGGGTCACAGGAAAAACTGTTTTTT
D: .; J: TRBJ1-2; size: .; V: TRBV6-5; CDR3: CASSLGGKGYTF; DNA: TGTGCCAGCAGTTTGGGAGGTAAAGGCTACACCTTC
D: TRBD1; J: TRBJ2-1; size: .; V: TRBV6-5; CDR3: CASSYSTGEAYNEQFF; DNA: TGTGCCAGCAGTTACTCGACAGGGGAAGCCTACAATGAGCAGTTCTTC
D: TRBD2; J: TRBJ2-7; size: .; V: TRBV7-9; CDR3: CASSPRTGAGGGSTYEQYF; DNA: TGTGCCAGCAGCCCACGTACTGGGGCGGGGGGCGGGAGCACCTACGAGCAGTACTTC
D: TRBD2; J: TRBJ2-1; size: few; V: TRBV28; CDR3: CASSRLAGFYNEQFF; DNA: TGTGCCAGCAGTCGACTAGCGGGGTTCTATAATGAGCAGTTCTTC
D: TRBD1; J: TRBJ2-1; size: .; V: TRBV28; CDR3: CASHAGRTGKDEQFF; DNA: TGTGCCAGCCACGCGGGCCGGACAGGGAAGGATGAGCAGTTCTTC
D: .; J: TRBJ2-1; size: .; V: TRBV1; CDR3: CTSSRTRDSLYNEQFF; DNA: TGCACCAGCAGCCGCACTCGGGACAGTCTCTACAATGAGCAGTTCTTC
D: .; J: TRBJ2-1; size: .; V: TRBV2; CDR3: CASSAGRLNEQFF; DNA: TGTGCCAGCAGCGCGGGACGGTTAAATGAGCAGTTCTTC
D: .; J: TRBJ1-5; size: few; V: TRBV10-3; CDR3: CAISESRGGNQPQHF; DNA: TGTGCCATCAGTGAGTCTCGCGGAGGCAATCAGCCCCAGCATTTT
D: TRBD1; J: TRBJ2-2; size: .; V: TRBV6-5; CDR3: CASSYSAQGAGELFF; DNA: TGTGCCAGCAGTTACTCTGCCCAGGGGGCCGGGGAGCTGTTTTTT
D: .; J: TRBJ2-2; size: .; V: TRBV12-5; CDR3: CASGLIRGDTGELFF; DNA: TGTGCTAGTGGTTTGATACGGGGAGACACCGGGGAGCTGTTTTTT
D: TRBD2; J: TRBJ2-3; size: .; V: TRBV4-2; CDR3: CASSQRAGGPTDTQYF; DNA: TGTGCCAGCAGCCAACGAGCGGGAGGGCCCACAGATACGCAGTATTTT
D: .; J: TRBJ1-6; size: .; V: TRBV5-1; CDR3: CASSLQDSGSPLHF; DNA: TGCGCCAGCAGCTTGCAAGACAGTGGTTCACCCCTCCACTTT
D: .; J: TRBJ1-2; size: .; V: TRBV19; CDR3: CASSSRQDKTNYGYTF; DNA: TGTGCCAGTAGTTCTCGACAGGATAAAACTAACTATGGCTACACCTTC
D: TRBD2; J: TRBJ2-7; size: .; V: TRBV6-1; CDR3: CASRPSGGSYEQYF; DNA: TGTGCCAGCAGACCTAGCGGGGGGTCATACGAGCAGTACTTC
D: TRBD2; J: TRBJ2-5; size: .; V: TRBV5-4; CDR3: CASSPLRLAGETQYF; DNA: TGTGCCAGCAGCCCACTCCGGCTAGCGGGTGAGACCCAGTACTTC
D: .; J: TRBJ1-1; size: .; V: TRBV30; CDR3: CACQPGGWAKAFF; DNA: TGTGCCTGTCAACCTGGGGGGTGGGCCAAAGCTTTCTTT
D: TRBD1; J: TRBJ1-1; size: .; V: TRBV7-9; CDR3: CASSGNRGRRNTEAFF; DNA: TGTGCCAGCAGCGGGAACAGGGGGCGGAGGAACACTGAAGCTTTCTTT
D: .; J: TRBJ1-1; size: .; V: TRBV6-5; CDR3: CASSYGQGITEAFF; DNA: TGTGCCAGCAGTTACGGGCAGGGGATCACTGAAGCTTTCTTT
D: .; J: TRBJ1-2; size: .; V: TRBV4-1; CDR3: CASSQEFAANYGYPF; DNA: TGCGCCAGCAGCCAAGAGTTCGCTGCTAACTATGGCTACCCCTTC
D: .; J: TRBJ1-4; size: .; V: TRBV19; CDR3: CASSIVGDRTRF; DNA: TGTGCCAGTAGTATAGTAGGAGACAGGACTCGTTTT
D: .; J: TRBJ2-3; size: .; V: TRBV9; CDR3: CASSVMWATTDTQYF; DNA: TGTGCCAGCAGCGTTATGTGGGCCACCACAGATACGCAGTATTTT
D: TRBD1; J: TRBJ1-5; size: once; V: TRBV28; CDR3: CASRTTGPQPQHF; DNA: TGTGCCAGCAGGACGACAGGGCCTCAGCCCCAGCATTTT
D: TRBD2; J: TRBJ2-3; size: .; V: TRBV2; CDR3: CASSVSGGPTDTQYF; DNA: TGTGCCAGCAGTGTTAGCGGGGGCCCCACGGATACGCAGTATTTT
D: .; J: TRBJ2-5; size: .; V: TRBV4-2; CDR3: CASSPHVRYEAHF; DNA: TGTGCCAGCAGTCCCCACGTCCGCTACGAAGCGCACTTC
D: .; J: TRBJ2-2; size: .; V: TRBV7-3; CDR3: CASSLKGAGELFF; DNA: TGTGCCAGCAGCTTAAAGGGGGCCGGGGAGCTGTTTTTT